Presented here are 15 T cell receptor beta chains from one specimen sequenced in a study of blood T cell repertoires in COVID-19. Using immunoSEQ multiplex PCR, the repertoire was profiled, and TCRdb retains in-frame clones only, with some absent. The table has about 300,000 clones, about nine tenths seen once. Sample: PBMCs or T cells enriched from blood (not recorded which). The receptor source for this set is a woman between 40 and 55 years old who had recovered from COVID-19.

The chain is built from TRBV7-9 and TRBJ1-5, with TRBD1 matching 10 bases. Germline loops: CDR1 SEHNR, CDR2 FQNEAQ (reference sequence). This CDR3 region has 15 residues. Trimming took 5 bases from V and 5 from J; bases not matched to a gene: 6. The CDR3 region is CASSPAGTGDQPQHF. In nucleotides, the CDR3 is TGTGCCAGCAGCCCCGCCGGGACAGGGGATCAGCCCCAGCATTTT.

The chain has TRBV7-2 and TRBJ2-1; D perhaps matches TRBD1 (6 bases). The CDR3 has 14 residues. Deletions cut 5 bases from V and 7 bases from J, with 15 bases between. The germline gives CDR1 SGHTA, CDR2 FQGNSA. CDR3 region: CASSPWTVRNEQFF. The CDR3 region has the DNA TGTGCCAGCAGCCCCTGGACAGTTCGGAATGAGCAGTTCTTC. Drawing the rest from reference TRBV7-2 and TRBJ2-1, the complete variable domain is GAGVSQSPSNKVTEKGKDVELRCDPISGHTALYWYRQSLGQGLEFLIYFQGNSAPDKSGLPSDRFSAERTGGSVSTLTIQRTQQEDSAVYLCASSPWTVRNEQFFGPGTRLTVL.

The chain joins TRBV6-5 to TRBJ1-1; D remains ambiguous. Deletions cut 9 bases from V and 1 base from J, with 15 bases between. The CDR3 runs to 14 residues. Germline lookup yields CDR1 MNHEY and CDR2 SVGAGI. The CDR3 sequence is CASSPNVGNTEAFF. CDR3 coding DNA: TGTGCCAGTAGCCCGAATGTGGGGAACACTGAAGCTTTCTTT.

CDR3 protein: CASSPKKGVWGETQYF. The CDR3 DNA is TGTGCCAGCAGCCCGAAGAAGGGGGTGTGGGGAGAGACCCAGTACTTC. The chain couples TRBV3-1 (or the pseudogene TRBV3-2) to TRBJ2-5, with TRBD1 as a possible D gene (6 bases). Between the trimmed V and J ends, which lost 4 bases and 4 bases, there was a span of 19 bases. The germline V gene encodes CDR1 LGHDT and CDR2 YNNKEL (reference sequence). The CDR3 is 16 residues long.

The rearrangement joins TRBV7-6 to TRBJ2-5; D gene uncertain. CDR1 and CDR2 from the germline V gene are SGHVS and FNYEAQ. The length of the CDR3 is 14 residues. Trimming removed 2 bases from V and 2 bases from J, with 9 bases in between. CDR3 loop: CASSLNTVQETQYF. CDR3 bases: TGTGCCAGCAGCTTAAACACCGTACAAGAGACCCAGTACTTC.

The V gene is TRBV30, the J gene TRBJ1-2, with 8 positions matching TRBD1. CDR1 is GTSNPN and CDR2 is SVGIG in the germline V gene (reference sequence). The CDR3 spans 13 residues. V gave up 2 bases and J gave up 8 bases; unmatched junction bases: 7. CDR3 loop: CAWSPETGDGYTF. Here the CDR3 DNA reads TGTGCCTGGAGTCCCGAGACAGGGGACGGCTACACCTTC.

The rearrangement joins TRBV5-5 to TRBJ2-2; TRBD1 matches 7 bases. This CDR3 spans 14 amino acids. Per the germline V gene, CDR1 is SGHKS and CDR2 is YYEKEE (reference sequence). The CDR3 DNA reads as TGTGTCAGTCGTGGGACAGTGAACACCGGGGAGCTGTTTTTT. Its translation is CVSRGTVNTGELFF.

The chain combines TRBV9 with TRBJ1-1, with 8 bases matching TRBD1. The CDR3 runs 15 residues. The germline V gene encodes CDR1 SGDLS and CDR2 YYNGEE. With V trimmed by 4 bases and J by 1 base, 6 bases remained unmatched. CDR3 sequence reads: CASSLTGGANTEAFF. In DNA, the CDR3 is TGTGCCAGCAGCCTTACAGGGGGGGCGAACACTGAAGCTTTCTTT.

The genes are TRBV7-2 and TRBJ1-1; the D is unclear. V lost 2 bases, J lost 3 bases, and 10 bases lay in between. Germline CDR1 reads SGHTA; CDR2 reads FQGNSA. The CDR3 extends over 14 amino acids. The CDR3 nucleotides are TGTGCCAGCAGCTTAACATATTTGGACACTGAAGCTTTCTTT. Protein sequence: CASSLTYLDTEAFF.

The CDR3 region is CASSPGTKNTEAFF. In nucleotides, the CDR3 is TGTGCCAGCTCACCGGGGACAAAGAACACTGAAGCTTTCTTT. The chain joins TRBV18 to TRBJ1-1; TRBD1 might be the D (6 bases). The germline V gene has CDR1 KGHSH and CDR2 LQKENI. This CDR3 spans 14 amino acids. V lost 3 bases and J lost 1, with 9 bases in between.

The rearrangement links TRBV29-1 to TRBJ1-1; 10 bases are shared with TRBD1. The CDR3 covers 13 residues. Germline CDR1 is SQVTM and CDR2 is ANQGSEA. V shed 7 bases, J shed 4 bases, and the junction held 6 bases outside the gene matches. The CDR3 loop reads CSAVRDRGTEAFF. CDR3 sequence (DNA): TGCAGCGCCGTGAGGGACAGGGGCACTGAAGCTTTCTTT. The full variable domain, completed using reference TRBV29-1 and TRBJ1-1, is SAVISQKPSRDICQRGTSLTIQCQVDSQVTMMFWYRQQPGQSLTLIATANQGSEATYESGFVIDKFPISRPNLTFSTLTVSNMSPEDSSIYLCSAVRDRGTEAFFGQGTRLTVV.

This clone was observed once. V is TRBV6-5 and J is TRBJ1-1, with a possible D match to TRBD1 (6 bases). The germline V and J ends were trimmed by 0 bases and 1 base, with 9 bases remaining between them. This CDR3 spans 15 amino acids. Germline V lookup: CDR1 MNHEY, CDR2 SVGAGI. The CDR3: CASSYSGTPNTEAFF. CDR3 nucleotide sequence: TGTGCCAGCAGTTACTCCGGGACACCGAACACTGAAGCTTTCTTT.

The J gene is TRBJ2-7, the V gene TRBV19, with 7 nucleotides matching TRBD2. With 3 bases clipped from V and 0 bases from J, the junction kept 2 bases outside the gene matches. Germline-derived CDR1 and CDR2 are LNHDA and SQIVND (reference sequence). This CDR3 has 14 amino acids. This CDR3 reads CASSMPGGSYEQYF. The CDR3 DNA is TGTGCCAGTAGTATGCCGGGGGGCTCCTACGAGCAGTACTTC.

This chain joins TRBV12-3 or TRBV12-4 and TRBJ2-5, with 10 bases that match TRBD2. The CDR3 is made up of 13 amino acids. The J segment lost 5 bases and the V segment lost 6 bases, leaving 3 bases of the junction unmatched. The CDR3 loop is CASSQTSGETQYF. DNA for the CDR3: TGTGCCAGCAGCCAGACTAGCGGGGAGACCCAGTACTTC.

The V gene is TRBV30, the J gene TRBJ2-7; weak D call: TRBD2 (5 bases). Looked up from germline, CDR1 is GTSNPN and CDR2 is SVGIG (reference sequence). With 2 bases removed from V and 1 base from J, the gap between germline ends came to 12 bases. This CDR3 region has 14 residues. DNA of the CDR3: TGTGCCTGGAGTCCTTCGGACTTATCCTACGAGCAGTACTTC. This gives the protein CAWSPSDLSYEQYF.